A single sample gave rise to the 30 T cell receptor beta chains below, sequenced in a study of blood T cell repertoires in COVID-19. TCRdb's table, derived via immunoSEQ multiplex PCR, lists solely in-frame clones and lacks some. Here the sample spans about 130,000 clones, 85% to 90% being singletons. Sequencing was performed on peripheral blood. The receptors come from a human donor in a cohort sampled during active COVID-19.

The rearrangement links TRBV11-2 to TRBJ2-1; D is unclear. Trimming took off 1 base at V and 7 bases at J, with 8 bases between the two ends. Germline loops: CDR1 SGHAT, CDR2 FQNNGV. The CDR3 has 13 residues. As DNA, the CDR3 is TGTGCCAGCAGCTTAGTGAGAGAGAATGAGCAGTTCTTC. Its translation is CASSLVRENEQFF.

CDR3 DNA: TGTGCCAGCAGCTTGAAGGGGATCGATTCACCCCTCCACTTT. Its translation: CASSLKGIDSPLHF. V is TRBV5-6 and J is TRBJ1-6; the D gene is possibly TRBD1 (5 bases). Trimming removed 1 base at V and 8 bases at J, with 10 bases between. Germline-derived CDR1 and CDR2 are SGHDT and YYEEEE. The CDR3 spans 14 residues.

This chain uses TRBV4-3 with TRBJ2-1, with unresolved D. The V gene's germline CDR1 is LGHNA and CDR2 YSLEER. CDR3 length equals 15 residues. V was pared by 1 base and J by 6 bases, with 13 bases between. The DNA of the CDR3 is TGCGCCAGCAGCCAAGTAAGAACCGCGTCCAATGAGCAGTTCTTC. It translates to CASSQVRTASNEQFF.

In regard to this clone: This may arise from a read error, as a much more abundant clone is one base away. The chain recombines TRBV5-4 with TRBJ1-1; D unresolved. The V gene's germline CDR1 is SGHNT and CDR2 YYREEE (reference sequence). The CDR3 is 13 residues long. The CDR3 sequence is CVSRRTMNTEAFF. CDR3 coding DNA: TGTGTCAGCAGACGAACTATGAACACTGAAGCTTTCTTT.

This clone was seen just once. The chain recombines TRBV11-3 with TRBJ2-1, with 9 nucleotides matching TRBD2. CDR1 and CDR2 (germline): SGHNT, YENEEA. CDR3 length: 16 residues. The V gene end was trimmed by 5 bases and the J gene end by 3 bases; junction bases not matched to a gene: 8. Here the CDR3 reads CASSKGGREGYNEQFF. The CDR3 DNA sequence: TGTGCCAGCAGCAAAGGGGGGCGGGAGGGCTACAATGAGCAGTTCTTC.

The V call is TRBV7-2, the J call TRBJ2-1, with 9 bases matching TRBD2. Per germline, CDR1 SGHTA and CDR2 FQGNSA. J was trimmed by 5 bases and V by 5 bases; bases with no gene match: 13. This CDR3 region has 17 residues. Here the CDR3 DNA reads TGTGCCAGCAGCCCCTTCGGGCGGGGGGGCCTCAACAATGAGCAGTTCTTC. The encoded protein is CASSPFGRGGLNNEQFF.

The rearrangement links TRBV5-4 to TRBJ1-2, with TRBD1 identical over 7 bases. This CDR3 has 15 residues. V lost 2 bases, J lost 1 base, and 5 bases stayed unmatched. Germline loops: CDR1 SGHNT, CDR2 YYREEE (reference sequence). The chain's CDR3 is CASSLPGTVNYGYTF. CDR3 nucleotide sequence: TGTGCCAGCAGCTTACCTGGGACAGTTAACTATGGCTACACCTTC.

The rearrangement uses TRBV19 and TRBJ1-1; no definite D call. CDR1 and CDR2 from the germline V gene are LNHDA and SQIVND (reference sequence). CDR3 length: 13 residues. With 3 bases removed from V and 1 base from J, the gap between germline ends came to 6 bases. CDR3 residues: CASSIIGNTEAFF. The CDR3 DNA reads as TGTGCCAGTAGTATTATCGGGAACACTGAAGCTTTCTTT.

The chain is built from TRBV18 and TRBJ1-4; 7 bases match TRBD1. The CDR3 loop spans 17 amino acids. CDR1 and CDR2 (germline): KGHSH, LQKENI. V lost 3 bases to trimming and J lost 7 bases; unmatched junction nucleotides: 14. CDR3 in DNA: TGTGCCAGCTCACCTGCCATCCGACAGGGAGGCCCTGAAAAACTGTTTTTT. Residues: CASSPAIRQGGPEKLFF.

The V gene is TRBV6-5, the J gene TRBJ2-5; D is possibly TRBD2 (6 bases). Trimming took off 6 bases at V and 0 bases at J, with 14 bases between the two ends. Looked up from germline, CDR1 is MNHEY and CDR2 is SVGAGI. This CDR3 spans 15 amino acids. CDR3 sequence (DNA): TGTGCCAGCAGCCTCGTTGGGGGGAACCAAGAGACCCAGTACTTC. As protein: CASSLVGGNQETQYF.

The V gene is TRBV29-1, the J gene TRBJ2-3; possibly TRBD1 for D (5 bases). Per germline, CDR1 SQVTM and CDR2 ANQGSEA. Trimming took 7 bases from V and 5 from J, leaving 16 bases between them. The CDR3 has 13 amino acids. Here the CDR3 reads CSGDRYQGDTQYF. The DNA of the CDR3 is TGCAGCGGCGATCGTTACCAGGGAGATACGCAGTATTTT.

CDR3 nucleotide sequence: TGCGCCAGCAGCCCGGGGACTAGCGGGGACGGGGAGCTGTTTTTT. It specifies CASSPGTSGDGELFF. V and J are TRBV5-1 and TRBJ2-2; the match to TRBD2 covers 13 bases. The CDR3 covers 15 residues. With V trimmed by 4 bases and J by 7 bases, 4 bases remained unmatched. The V gene's germline CDR1 is SGHRS and CDR2 YFSETQ.

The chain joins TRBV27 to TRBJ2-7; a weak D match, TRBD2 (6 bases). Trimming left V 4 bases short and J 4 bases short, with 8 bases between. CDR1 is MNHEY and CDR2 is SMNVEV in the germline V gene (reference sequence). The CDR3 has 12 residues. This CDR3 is CASSSGVYEQYF. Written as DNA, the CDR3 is TGTGCCAGCAGTTCGGGAGTTTACGAGCAGTACTTC.

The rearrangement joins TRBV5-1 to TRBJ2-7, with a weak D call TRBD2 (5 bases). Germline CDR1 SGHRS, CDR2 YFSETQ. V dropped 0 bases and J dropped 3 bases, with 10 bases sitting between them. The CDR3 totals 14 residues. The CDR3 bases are TGCGCCAGCAGCTTGGTACGGGGTAGCTACGAGCAGTACTTC. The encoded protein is CASSLVRGSYEQYF.

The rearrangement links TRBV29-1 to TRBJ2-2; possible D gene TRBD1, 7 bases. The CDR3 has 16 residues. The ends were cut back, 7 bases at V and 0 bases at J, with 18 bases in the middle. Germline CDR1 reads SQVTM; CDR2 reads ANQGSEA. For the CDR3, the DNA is TGCAGCGCCGGGGGTGACAGGGCTACGAACACCGGGGAGCTGTTTTTT. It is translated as CSAGGDRATNTGELFF.

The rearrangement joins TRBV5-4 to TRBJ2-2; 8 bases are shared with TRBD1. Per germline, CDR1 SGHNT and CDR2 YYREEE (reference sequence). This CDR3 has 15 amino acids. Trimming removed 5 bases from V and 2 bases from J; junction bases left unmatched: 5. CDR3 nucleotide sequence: TGTGCCAGCAGGGGGGACAGGAGAAACACCGGGGAGCTGTTTTTT. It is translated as CASRGDRRNTGELFF.

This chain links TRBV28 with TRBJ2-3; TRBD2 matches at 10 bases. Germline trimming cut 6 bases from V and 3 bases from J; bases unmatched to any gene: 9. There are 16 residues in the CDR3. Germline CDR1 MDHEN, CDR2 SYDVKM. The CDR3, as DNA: TGTGCCAGCAGATTCGCTAGCGGGAGCTTGACAGATACGCAGTATTTT. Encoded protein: CASRFASGSLTDTQYF.

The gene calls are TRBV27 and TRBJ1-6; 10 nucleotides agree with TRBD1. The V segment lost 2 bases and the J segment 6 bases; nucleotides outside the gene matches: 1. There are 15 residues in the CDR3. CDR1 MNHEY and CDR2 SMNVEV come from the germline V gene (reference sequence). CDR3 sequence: CASSLRDRGNSPLHF. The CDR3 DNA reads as TGTGCCAGCAGTTTACGGGACAGGGGTAATTCACCCCTCCACTTT.

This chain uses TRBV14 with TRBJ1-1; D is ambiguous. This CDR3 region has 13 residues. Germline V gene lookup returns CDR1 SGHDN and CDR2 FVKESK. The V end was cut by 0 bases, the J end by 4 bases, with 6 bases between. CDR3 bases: TGTGCCAGCAGCCAAGAGAGTGGCACTGAAGCTTTCTTT. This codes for CASSQESGTEAFF.

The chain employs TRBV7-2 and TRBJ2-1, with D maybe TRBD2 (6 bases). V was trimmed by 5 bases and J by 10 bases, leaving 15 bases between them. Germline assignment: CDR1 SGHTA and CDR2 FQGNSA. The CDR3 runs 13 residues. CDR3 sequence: CASSAGLSTEQFF. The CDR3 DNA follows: TGTGCCAGCAGCGCGGGGCTTAGTACAGAGCAGTTCTTC.

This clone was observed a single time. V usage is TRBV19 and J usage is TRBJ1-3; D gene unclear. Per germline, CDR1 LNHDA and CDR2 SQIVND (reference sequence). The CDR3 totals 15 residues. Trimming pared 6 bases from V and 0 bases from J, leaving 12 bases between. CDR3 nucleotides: TGTGCCAGTAGAGCTTCGAGCTCCTCTGGAAACACCATATATTTT. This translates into CASRASSSSGNTIYF.

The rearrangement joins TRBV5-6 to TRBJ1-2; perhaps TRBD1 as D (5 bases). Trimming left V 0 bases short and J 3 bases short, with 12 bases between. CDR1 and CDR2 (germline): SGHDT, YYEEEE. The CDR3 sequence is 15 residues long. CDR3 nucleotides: TGTGCCAGCAGCTTGGTTGGGCTCAGGGACTATGGCTACACCTTC. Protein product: CASSLVGLRDYGYTF.

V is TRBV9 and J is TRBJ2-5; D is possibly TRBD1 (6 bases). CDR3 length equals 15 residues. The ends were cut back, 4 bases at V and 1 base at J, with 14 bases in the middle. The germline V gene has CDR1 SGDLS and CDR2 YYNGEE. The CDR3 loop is CASSSDGTSQETQYF. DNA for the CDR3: TGTGCCAGCAGCTCTGACGGGACATCCCAAGAGACCCAGTACTTC.

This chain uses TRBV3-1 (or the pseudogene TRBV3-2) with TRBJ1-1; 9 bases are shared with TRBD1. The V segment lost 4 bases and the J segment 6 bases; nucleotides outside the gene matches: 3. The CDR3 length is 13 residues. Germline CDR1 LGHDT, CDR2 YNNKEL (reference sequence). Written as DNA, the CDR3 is TGTGCCAGCAGCCGACAGGGGGTGGCTGAAGCTTTCTTT. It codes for CASSRQGVAEAFF.

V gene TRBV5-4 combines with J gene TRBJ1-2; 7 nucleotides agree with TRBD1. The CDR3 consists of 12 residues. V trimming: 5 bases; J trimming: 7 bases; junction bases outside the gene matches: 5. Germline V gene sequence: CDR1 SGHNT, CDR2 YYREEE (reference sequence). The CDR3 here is CASRATGFGYTF. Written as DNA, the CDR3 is TGTGCCAGCAGGGCGACAGGGTTTGGCTACACCTTC.

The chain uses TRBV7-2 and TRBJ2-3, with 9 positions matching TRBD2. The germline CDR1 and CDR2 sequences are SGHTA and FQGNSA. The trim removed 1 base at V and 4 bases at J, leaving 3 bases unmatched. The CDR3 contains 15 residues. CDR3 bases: TGTGCCAGCAGCTTAGGCGGGAGGGCCCCAGATACGCAGTATTTT. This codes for CASSLGGRAPDTQYF.

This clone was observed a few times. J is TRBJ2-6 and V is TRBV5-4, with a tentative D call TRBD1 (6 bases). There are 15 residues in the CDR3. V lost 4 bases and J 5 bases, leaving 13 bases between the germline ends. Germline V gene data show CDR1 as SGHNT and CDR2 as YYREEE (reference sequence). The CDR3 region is CASSRPGTRANVLTF. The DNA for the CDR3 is TGTGCCAGCAGCCGTCCCGGGACAAGGGCCAACGTCCTGACTTTC.

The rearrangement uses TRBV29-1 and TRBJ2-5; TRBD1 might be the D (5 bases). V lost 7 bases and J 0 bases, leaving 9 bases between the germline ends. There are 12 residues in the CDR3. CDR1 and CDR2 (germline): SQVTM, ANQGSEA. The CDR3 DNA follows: TGCAGCGCACAGGATAACCAAGAGACCCAGTACTTC. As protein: CSAQDNQETQYF.

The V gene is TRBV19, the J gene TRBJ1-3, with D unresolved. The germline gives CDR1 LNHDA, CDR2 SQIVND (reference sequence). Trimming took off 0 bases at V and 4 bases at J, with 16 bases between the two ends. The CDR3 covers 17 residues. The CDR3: CASSIESGTSRGNTIYF. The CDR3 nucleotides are TGTGCCAGTAGTATAGAGTCAGGAACTTCGCGAGGAAACACCATATATTTT.

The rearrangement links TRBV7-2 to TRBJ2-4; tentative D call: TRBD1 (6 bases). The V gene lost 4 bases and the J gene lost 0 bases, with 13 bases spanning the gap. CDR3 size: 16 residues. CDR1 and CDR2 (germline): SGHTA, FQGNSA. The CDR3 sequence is CASSSQTGLAKNIQYF. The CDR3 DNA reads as TGTGCCAGCAGCTCCCAGACAGGACTAGCCAAAAACATTCAGTACTTC.